The 6 T cell receptor beta chains listed next were all sequenced from one sample in a study of beta chain features in type 1 diabetes. Sequenced material consisted of expressed TCRB transcripts (all of the isolated RNA was reverse transcribed). Assay used: immunoSEQ multiplex PCR; TCRdb lists only in-frame clones, some missing. The data hold 130,000 to 150,000 clones, with about 10% observed a single time. Sequencing was carried out using naive CD4+ T cells from blood. Every receptor here comes from a man aged 18-30 years in good health.

This clone was recorded many times. This chain links TRBV7-9 with TRBJ2-7; maybe TRBD1 (5 bases). Germline assignment: CDR1 SEHNR and CDR2 FQNEAQ (reference sequence). V lost 5 bases to trimming and J lost 4 bases, with 15 bases between them. The length of the CDR3 is 14 residues. The CDR3 DNA sequence: TGTGCCAGCAGCCTGATTATGGGGCGGTACGAGCAGTACTTC. Encoded protein: CASSLIMGRYEQYF.

This chain joins TRBV28 and TRBJ1-2, with 7 positions matching TRBD1. This CDR3 has 15 residues. In germline, CDR1 is MDHEN, CDR2 SYDVKM. V was pared by 5 bases and J by 7 bases, with 13 bases of the junction left unmatched. The CDR3 here is CASSPSVTGRSGYTF. As DNA, the CDR3 is TGTGCCAGCAGTCCGTCTGTGACAGGGAGGTCTGGCTACACCTTC.

For this clone: One end of the junction fails to match germline, which may point to a read error. The chain combines TRBV4-1 with TRBJ2-7; TRBD1 aligns across 7 bases. This CDR3 has 13 amino acids. Per the germline V gene, CDR1 is MGHRA and CDR2 is YSYEKL. CDR3: CASSSGQRYEQYF. DNA of the CDR3: TGTGCCAGCAGCTCGGGACAGCGCTACGAGCAGTACTTC.

V is TRBV18 and J is TRBJ1-1; no reliable D call. This CDR3 spans 13 amino acids. Trimming removed 3 bases from V and 2 bases from J, with 7 bases in between. Germline assignment: CDR1 KGHSH and CDR2 LQKENI. The DNA of the CDR3 is TGTGCCAGCTCACCCCAGACAAACACTGAAGCTTTCTTT. Protein: CASSPQTNTEAFF.

The chain has TRBV5-1 and TRBJ2-1; D gene ambiguous. With 0 bases removed from V and 0 bases from J, the gap between germline ends came to 7 bases. CDR1 SGHRS and CDR2 YFSETQ come from the germline V gene. The CDR3 consists of 15 residues. CDR3 protein: CASSLGQDSYNEQFF. Here the CDR3 DNA reads TGCGCCAGCAGCTTGGGGCAGGACTCCTACAATGAGCAGTTCTTC.

The CDR3 DNA reads TGTGCCAGCAGCCCCAGGTCGAACCAAGAGACCCAGTACTTC. Translated: CASSPRSNQETQYF. The chain uses TRBV9 and TRBJ2-5; no definite D call. Germline CDR1 is SGDLS and CDR2 is YYNGEE. Trimming shortened V by 4 bases and J by 0 bases, and 10 bases separated the two germline ends. The CDR3 sequence is 14 residues long.